This TCR beta chain came from a study of T-cell memory formation after mild COVID-19. This clonotype has more than one count but fewer than ten. What it binds is unknown. TCRdb fed the 5' RACE reads into MiXCR, producing one record per CDR3 protein. The sample contains 150,000 to 200,000 distinct CDR3 sequences, approximately 16% of which appear only once. The CDR3 has 15 amino acids. Per germline, CDR1 MNHEY and CDR2 SVGAGI. Unmatched junction bases numbered 6, after V lost 6 bases and J lost 3 bases. General study points: Clones which contracted sat mainly in CM and EM if CD4+, and in EMRA if CD8+. What remained unconfirmed was the SARS-CoV-2 specificity of second-wave clones peaking on day 37. Researchers found some responding clones in pre-infection memory, a sign that cross-reactive memory joined.

Sequencing was performed on PBMCs or a T cell subset sorted from them (not recorded which). This chain connects TRBV6-5 to TRBJ2-3; 10 bases match TRBD2. This sequence was found in an adult woman who had mild COVID-19 (a few samples of this study predate the infection). Cell type and time point are not known. CDR3 residues: CASSKSGGATDTQYF. DNA for the CDR3: TGTGCCAGCAGCAAAAGCGGGGGGGCAACAGATACGCAGTATTTT.